What follows are 12 T cell receptor beta chains derived from one specimen sequenced in a study of T cells in Graves' hyperthyroidism and ophthalmopathy (dated by TCRdb to between 2018 and 2021). Library creation used multiplex PCR. Sequencing took place on an Illumina HiSeq 2000. Amplification of TCR beta CDR3 regions was carried out from RNA transcripts. The TCR CDR3 was subjected to a first round of RT-PCR using the HTBI primer set and the Qiagen OneStep RT-PCR kit. TCRdb reworked the public reads: Q25 trimming with fastp, MiXCR clone assembly, productive beta chains retained. Every distinct CDR3 protein forms one entry, paired with its most common genes and DNA. The sample contains 600,000 to 850,000 distinct CDR3 sequences, about 19% of them found a single time. The ten biggest clones cover approximately 15% of the sample. Sequenced input: blood. Receptors originate from a woman aged 45 to 65 with Graves' hyperthyroidism that later progressed to Graves' ophthalmopathy.

This clonotype appeared a few times. The CDR3 loop is CSAIGGQGSSYGYTF. CDR3 coding DNA: TGCAGTGCTATAGGGGGTCAGGGGTCCAGCTATGGCTACACCTTC. The chain combines TRBV20-1 with TRBJ1-2; a weak D match, TRBD1 (6 bases). The CDR3 has 15 amino acids. V was trimmed by 4 bases and J by 4 bases, leaving 19 bases between them. Germline lookup yields CDR1 DFQATT and CDR2 SNEGSKA (reference sequence).

This clonotype showed up many times. The chain employs TRBV7-3 and TRBJ1-1, with a possible D match to TRBD1 (5 bases). V was shortened by 5 bases and J by 9 bases, with 10 bases between the two germline ends. Germline lookup yields CDR1 SGHTA and CDR2 FQGTGA. The CDR3 totals 11 residues. CDR3 nucleotide sequence: TGTGCCAGCAGCCTCGGGACGAAAGCTTTCTTT. This codes for CASSLGTKAFF.

This clonotype was counted ten times or more. The J gene is TRBJ1-1, the V gene TRBV6-1; D gene uncertain. The germline V and J ends were trimmed by 6 bases and 0 bases, with 8 bases remaining between them. The germline V gene encodes CDR1 MNHNS and CDR2 SASEGT. The CDR3 covers 13 residues. The CDR3 loop reads CASRQGLNTEAFF. CDR3 bases: TGTGCCAGCAGACAAGGGTTGAACACTGAAGCTTTCTTT.

This rearrangement joins TRBV14 to TRBJ2-1; D not resolved. Trimming pared 4 bases from V and 5 bases from J, leaving 9 bases between. Germline CDR1 is SGHDN and CDR2 is FVKESK. The CDR3 is made up of 13 amino acids. CDR3 in amino acids: CASSRVGNNEQFF. CDR3 DNA: TGTGCCAGCAGCCGAGTAGGAAACAATGAGCAGTTCTTC.

This rearrangement joins TRBV7-3 to TRBJ2-1, with 9 nucleotides matching TRBD2. V gave up 4 bases and J gave up 4 bases; unmatched junction bases: 14. This CDR3 contains 18 residues. CDR1 is SGHTA, CDR2 FQGTGA, per germline. Here the CDR3 reads CASSSKGAGGPGYNEQFF. The DNA of the CDR3 is TGTGCCAGCAGCTCAAAGGGGGCGGGAGGGCCGGGATACAATGAGCAGTTCTTC. The whole variable domain, remainder taken from reference TRBV7-3 and TRBJ2-1, is GAGVSQTPSNKVTEKGKYVELRCDPISGHTALYWYRQSLGQGPEFLIYFQGTGAADDSGLPNDRFFAVRPEGSVSTLKIQRTERGDSAVYLCASSSKGAGGPGYNEQFFGPGTRLTVL.

In this sample, this clonotype turned up many times. This chain uses TRBV5-1 with TRBJ1-1; 7 positions match TRBD1. The V and J ends lost 4 bases and 1 base, in that order; junction bases with no gene match: 4. This CDR3 has 14 residues. Germline lookup yields CDR1 SGHRS and CDR2 YFSETQ. In DNA form, the CDR3 reads TGCGCCAGCAGCCAGCGACAGGGGAACACTGAAGCTTTCTTT. Translated: CASSQRQGNTEAFF.

This clonotype was seen repeatedly, ten times or more. This chain links TRBV7-8 with TRBJ2-3; 13 bases align to TRBD2. CDR1 and CDR2 (germline): SGHVS, FQNEAQ. After removal of 2 bases from V and 2 bases from J, the junction contained 16 bases not matched to a gene. The CDR3 spans 21 residues. CDR3 nucleotide sequence: TGTGCCAGCAGCTTATTCGTGGCTGGACTAGCGGGGGTTCCCTACACAGATACGCAGTATTTT. It specifies CASSLFVAGLAGVPYTDTQYF.

Ten or more counts support this clonotype. The chain links TRBV30 to TRBJ1-2; no firm D call. The germline gives CDR1 GTSNPN, CDR2 SVGIG (reference sequence). CDR3 size: 11 residues. Trimming left V 5 bases short and J 3 bases short, with 7 bases between. The CDR3 DNA reads TGTGCCTGGGAAATAGACTATGGCTACACCTTC. Its translation is CAWEIDYGYTF.

This clonotype has ten or more counts. The rearrangement joins TRBV28 to TRBJ1-1; D not resolved. The CDR3 covers 13 residues. Germline V gene lookup returns CDR1 MDHEN and CDR2 SYDVKM. With 6 bases removed from V and 6 bases from J, the gap between germline ends came to 14 bases. CDR3 region: CASRLVAEAEAFF. In DNA form, the CDR3 reads TGTGCCAGCAGGCTAGTCGCGGAGGCTGAAGCTTTCTTT.

The sample holds a few counts of this clonotype. The CDR3 spells CASSPFWGGENTEAFF. As DNA, the CDR3 is TGTGCCAGCAGCCCCTTCTGGGGCGGTGAGAACACTGAAGCTTTCTTT. This chain joins TRBV14 and TRBJ1-1, with TRBD1 as a possible D gene (5 bases). V lost 4 bases, J lost 1 base, and 16 bases lay in between. CDR3 size: 16 residues. The germline V gene has CDR1 SGHDN and CDR2 FVKESK. The full variable domain, in which reference TRBV14 and TRBJ1-1 provide the parts outside the CDR3, is EAGVTQFPSHSVIEKGQTVTLRCDPISGHDNLYWYRRVMGKEIKFLLHFVKESKQDESGMPNNRFLAERTGGTYSTLKVQPAELEDSGVYFCASSPFWGGENTEAFFGQGTRLTVV.

The sample holds many counts of this clonotype. The chain joins TRBV12-3 or TRBV12-4 to TRBJ1-2; 9 nucleotides agree with TRBD1. The CDR3 runs to 15 residues. J gave up 0 bases and V 6 bases, and 5 bases lay outside the gene matches. CDR3: CASRGTGGPNYGYTF. For the CDR3, the DNA is TGTGCCAGCAGAGGCACAGGGGGCCCTAACTATGGCTACACCTTC.

To note about this clonotype: Being one base from a much bigger clone, this may be a read error. This chain connects TRBV3-1 to TRBJ1-1; no clear D. The CDR3 consists of 15 residues. Germline V gene lookup returns CDR1 LGHDT and CDR2 YNNKEL (reference sequence). The CDR3 region has the DNA TGTCCCAGCAGCCAAGTAGGGTGGATGAACACTGAAGCTTTCTTT. It yields the protein CPSSQVGWMNTEAFF. Based on the CDR3 plus reference TRBV3-1 and TRBJ1-1, the full variable domain is DTAVSQTPKYLVTQMGNDKSIKCEQNLGHDTMYWYKQDSKKFLKIMFSYNNKELIINETVPNRFSPKSPDKAHLNLHINSLELGDSAVYFCPSSQVGWMNTEAFFGQGTRLTVV.